Each of the 5 T cell receptor beta chains below was sequenced from the same sample in a study of shared clonotypes between healthy human individuals. TCRdb's copy holds only in-frame clones and misses some; the assay was immunoSEQ multiplex PCR. The table has 550,000 to 800,000 clones, roughly 88% seen once. The material sequenced was memory CD8+ T cells from PBMCs. Noted subset: CD45RO+ cells pooled with CCR7-negative TemRA cells. Source of these receptors: a man between 18 and 29 years old in good health. Some clones in this sample may be carry-over from other donors' samples.

The chain is built from TRBV28 and TRBJ2-7; D unclear. Trimming removed 4 bases from V and 9 bases from J, with 13 bases in between. Germline V gene data show CDR1 as MDHEN and CDR2 as SYDVKM. The CDR3 is made up of 12 amino acids. CDR3 residues: CASSYFPGGQYF. In DNA, the CDR3 is TGTGCCAGCAGTTATTTCCCCGGCGGGCAGTACTTC.

The chain recombines TRBV4-1 with TRBJ2-3; D might be TRBD1 (8 bases). This CDR3 contains 16 residues. V dropped 4 bases and J dropped 5 bases, with 19 bases sitting between them. Germline V gene lookup returns CDR1 MGHRA and CDR2 YSYEKL. DNA of the CDR3: TGCGCCAGCAGCCCGCGGACAGGGAGGGGTGGAGATACGCAGTATTTT. Translated, it gives CASSPRTGRGGDTQYF.

The chain employs TRBV5-6 and TRBJ2-1; D is undetermined. The CDR3 is made up of 12 amino acids. V was trimmed by 2 bases and J by 9 bases, leaving 9 bases between them. The germline CDR1 and CDR2 sequences are SGHDT and YYEEEE. This CDR3 is CASSFGVSEQFF. The DNA of the CDR3 is TGTGCCAGCAGCTTTGGCGTCAGTGAGCAGTTCTTC.

The J gene is TRBJ2-7, the V gene TRBV28; TRBD2 aligns across 9 bases. Germline V gives CDR1 MDHEN, CDR2 SYDVKM. This CDR3 spans 14 amino acids. The V gene end was trimmed by 8 bases and the J gene end by 5 bases; junction bases not matched to a gene: 10. The CDR3 nucleotides read TGTGCCAGCGCTTTTCGACCTAGCGGGAACGAGCAGTACTTC. Residues: CASAFRPSGNEQYF.

Worth noting for this clone: This clone may be a read error of a much larger clone one base away. In the same sample, other DNA sequences code for this CDR3. The gene calls are TRBV10-3 and TRBJ2-7, with a tentative D call TRBD2 (5 bases). This CDR3 region has 12 residues. The V gene lost 10 bases and the J gene lost 1 base, with 11 bases spanning the gap. Per the germline V gene, CDR1 is ENHRY and CDR2 is SYGVKD. CDR3 region: CATSGSSYEQYF. As DNA, the CDR3 is TGTGCCACCAGCGGCTCTTCCTACGAGCAGTACTTC.